This record concerns one T cell receptor (beta chain) sequence. Its target is unknown. Central memory, naive, regulatory and stem cell-like memory CD4+ cells were sorted by CD45RO/CCR7/CD25/CD127/CD95/CD27. After removal of 5 bases from V and 9 bases from J, the junction contained 11 bases not matched to a gene. This CDR3 has 14 amino acids. Germline CDR1 and CDR2: SGHAT and FQNNGV. The entirety of the isolated RNA underwent reverse transcription, so expressed TCRB transcripts were sequenced. Profiled with immunoSEQ multiplex PCR; TCRdb holds only in-frame clones, not every one. The table lists about 330,000 clones, approximately 11% of them singletons. The sample is drawn from a study of beta chain features in type 1 diabetes. Turning to the study itself: Cell yields, gender and age were similar in healthy donors and patients. Study conclusions and caveats: More deletions and fewer insertions at VDJ junctions were seen in type 1 diabetes patients. A closer apparent resemblance between naive, central memory and Treg TCRB repertoires was seen in patients than in healthy donors.

This clonotype was sampled from a woman younger than 45 in good health. This rearrangement joins TRBV11-2 to TRBJ2-7, with 9 bases aligning to TRBD1. What was sequenced was naive CD4+ T cells from blood. The CDR3 region is CASSLDRGRRVQYF. For the CDR3, the DNA is TGTGCCAGCAGCCTGGACAGGGGACGGCGTGTGCAGTACTTC.